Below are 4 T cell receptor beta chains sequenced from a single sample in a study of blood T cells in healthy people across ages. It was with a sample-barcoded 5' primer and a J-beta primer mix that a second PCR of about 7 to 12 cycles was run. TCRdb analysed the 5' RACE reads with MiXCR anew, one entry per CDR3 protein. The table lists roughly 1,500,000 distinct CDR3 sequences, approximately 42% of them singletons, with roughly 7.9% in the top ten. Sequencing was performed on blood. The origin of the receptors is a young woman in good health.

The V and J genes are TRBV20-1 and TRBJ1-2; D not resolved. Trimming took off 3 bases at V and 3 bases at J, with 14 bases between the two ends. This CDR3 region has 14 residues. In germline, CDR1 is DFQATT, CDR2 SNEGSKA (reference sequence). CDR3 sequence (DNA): TGCAGTGCTAGGGGAGAAGGTCGGGACTATGGCTACACCTTC. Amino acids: CSARGEGRDYGYTF.

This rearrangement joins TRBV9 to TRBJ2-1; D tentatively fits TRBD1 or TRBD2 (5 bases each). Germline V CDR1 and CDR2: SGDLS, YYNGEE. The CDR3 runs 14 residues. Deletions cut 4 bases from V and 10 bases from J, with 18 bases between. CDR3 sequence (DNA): TGTGCCAGCAGCCCGACGACCGGGACCACGGAGCAGTTCTTC. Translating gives CASSPTTGTTEQFF.

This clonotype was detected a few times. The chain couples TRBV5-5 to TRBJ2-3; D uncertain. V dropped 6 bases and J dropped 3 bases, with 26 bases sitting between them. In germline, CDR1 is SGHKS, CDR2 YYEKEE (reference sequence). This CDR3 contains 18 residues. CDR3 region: CASIRRATSPATTDTQYF. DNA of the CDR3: TGTGCCAGCATCCGCCGTGCGACAAGTCCTGCAACTACAGATACGCAGTATTTT.

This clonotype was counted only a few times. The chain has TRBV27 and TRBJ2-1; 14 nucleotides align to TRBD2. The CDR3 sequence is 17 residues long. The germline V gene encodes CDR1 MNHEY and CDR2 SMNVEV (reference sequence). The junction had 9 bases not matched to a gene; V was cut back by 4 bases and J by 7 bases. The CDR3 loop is CASSSLRLAGGLNEQFF. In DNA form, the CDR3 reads TGTGCCAGCAGTTCACTCCGACTAGCGGGAGGGCTAAATGAGCAGTTCTTC.